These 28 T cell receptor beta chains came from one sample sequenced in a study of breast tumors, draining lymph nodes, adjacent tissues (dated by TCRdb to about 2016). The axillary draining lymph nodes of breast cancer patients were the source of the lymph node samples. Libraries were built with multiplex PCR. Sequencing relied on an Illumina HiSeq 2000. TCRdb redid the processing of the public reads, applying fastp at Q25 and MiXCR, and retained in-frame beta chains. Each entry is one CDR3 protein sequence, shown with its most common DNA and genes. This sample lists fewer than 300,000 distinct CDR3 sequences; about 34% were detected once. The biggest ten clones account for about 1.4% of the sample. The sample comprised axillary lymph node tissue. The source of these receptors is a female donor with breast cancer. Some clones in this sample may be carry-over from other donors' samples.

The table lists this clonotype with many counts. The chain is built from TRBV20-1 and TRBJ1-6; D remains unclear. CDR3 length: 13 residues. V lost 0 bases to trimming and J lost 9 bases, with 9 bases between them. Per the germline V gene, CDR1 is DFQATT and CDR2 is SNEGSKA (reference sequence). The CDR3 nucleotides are TGCAGTGCTAGAGATCGTCCGAGTTCACCCCTCCACTTT. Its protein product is CSARDRPSSPLHF.

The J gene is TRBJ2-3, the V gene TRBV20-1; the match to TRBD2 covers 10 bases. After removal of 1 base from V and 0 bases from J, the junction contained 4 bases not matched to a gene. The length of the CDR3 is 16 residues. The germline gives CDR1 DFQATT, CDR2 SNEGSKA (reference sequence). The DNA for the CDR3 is TGCAGTGCTAGAGTCAGCGGGGGGGGAAGCACAGATACGCAGTATTTT. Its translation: CSARVSGGGSTDTQYF.

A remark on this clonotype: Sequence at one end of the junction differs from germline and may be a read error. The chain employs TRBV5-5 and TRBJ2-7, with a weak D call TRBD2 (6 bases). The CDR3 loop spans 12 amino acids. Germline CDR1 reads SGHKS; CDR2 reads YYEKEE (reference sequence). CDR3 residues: CASSSPGGELYF. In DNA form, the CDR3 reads TGTGCCAGCAGCTCCCCAGGCGGGGAGCTGTACTTC.

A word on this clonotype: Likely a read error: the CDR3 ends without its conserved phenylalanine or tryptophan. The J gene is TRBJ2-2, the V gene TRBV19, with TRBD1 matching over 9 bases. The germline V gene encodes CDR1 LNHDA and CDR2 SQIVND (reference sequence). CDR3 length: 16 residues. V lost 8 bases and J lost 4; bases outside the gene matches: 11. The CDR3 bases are TGTGCCAGTGTCCGTACAGGGGGCGCGAGCACCGGGGAGCTGTTTTCT. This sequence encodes CASVRTGGASTGELFS.

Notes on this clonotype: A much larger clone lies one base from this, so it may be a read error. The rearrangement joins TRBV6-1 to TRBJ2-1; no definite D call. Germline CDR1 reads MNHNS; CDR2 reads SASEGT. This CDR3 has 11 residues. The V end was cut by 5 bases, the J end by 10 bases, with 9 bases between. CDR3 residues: CASSLLWEQFF. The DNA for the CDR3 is TGTGCCAGCAGTCTTCTCTGGGAGCAGTTCTTC.

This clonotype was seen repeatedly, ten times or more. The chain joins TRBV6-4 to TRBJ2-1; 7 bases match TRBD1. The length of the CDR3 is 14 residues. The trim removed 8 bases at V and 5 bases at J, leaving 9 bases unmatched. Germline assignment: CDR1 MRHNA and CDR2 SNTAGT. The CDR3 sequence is CASSTRDSNNEQFF. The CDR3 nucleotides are TGTGCCAGCTCTACCAGGGACAGCAACAATGAGCAGTTCTTC.

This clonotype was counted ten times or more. The CDR3, as DNA: TGTGCCAGCAGCCGCCCAGGGGAGGCCGGGGAGCTGTTTTTT. This translates into CASSRPGEAGELFF. V is TRBV5-6 and J is TRBJ2-2; tentatively, D is TRBD1 or TRBD2 (6 bases each). This CDR3 spans 14 amino acids. Germline loops: CDR1 SGHDT, CDR2 YYEEEE. Trimming removed 4 bases at V and 6 bases at J, with 13 bases between.

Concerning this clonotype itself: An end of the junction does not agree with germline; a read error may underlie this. Here the CDR3 reads CASNLGRGRNTQYF. In DNA form, the CDR3 reads TGTGCCAGCAACTTAGGCAGGGGCAGGAACACGCAGTATTTT. The chain employs TRBV11-2 and TRBJ2-3, with a tentative D call TRBD1 (6 bases). Germline CDR1 is SGHAT and CDR2 is FQNNGV. The CDR3 sequence is 14 residues long.

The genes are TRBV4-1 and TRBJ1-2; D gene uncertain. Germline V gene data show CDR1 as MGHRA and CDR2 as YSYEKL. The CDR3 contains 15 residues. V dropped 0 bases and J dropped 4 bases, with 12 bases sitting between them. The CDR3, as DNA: TGCGCCAGCAGCCAAGAAGACCTTGGAGGCTATGGCTACACCTTC. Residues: CASSQEDLGGYGYTF.

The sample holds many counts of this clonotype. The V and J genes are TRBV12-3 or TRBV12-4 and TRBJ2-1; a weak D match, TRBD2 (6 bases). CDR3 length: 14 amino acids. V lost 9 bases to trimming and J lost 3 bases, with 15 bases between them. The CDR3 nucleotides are TGTGCCAGTGCTTATAGCGGTGACTACAATGAGCAGTTCTTC. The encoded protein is CASAYSGDYNEQFF.

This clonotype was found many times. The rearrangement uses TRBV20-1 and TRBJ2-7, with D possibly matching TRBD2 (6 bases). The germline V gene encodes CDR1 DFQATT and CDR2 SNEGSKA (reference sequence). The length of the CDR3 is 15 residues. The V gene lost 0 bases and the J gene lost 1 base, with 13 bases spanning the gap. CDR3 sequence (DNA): TGCAGTGCTAGAGAGGAGGGGACGGGGTCCTACGAGCAGTACTTC. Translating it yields CSAREEGTGSYEQYF.

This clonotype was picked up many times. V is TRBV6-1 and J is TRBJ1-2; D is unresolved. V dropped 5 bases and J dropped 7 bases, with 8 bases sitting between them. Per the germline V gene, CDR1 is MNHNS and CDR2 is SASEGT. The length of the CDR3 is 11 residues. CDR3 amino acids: CASSRRFGYTF. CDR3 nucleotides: TGTGCCAGCAGTCGGCGGTTTGGCTACACCTTC.

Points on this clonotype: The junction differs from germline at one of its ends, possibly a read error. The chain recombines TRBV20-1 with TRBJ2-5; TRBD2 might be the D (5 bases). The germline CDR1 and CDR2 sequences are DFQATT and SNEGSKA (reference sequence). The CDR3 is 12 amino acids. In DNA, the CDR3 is TGCAGCGCTAACGGAGGACTAGAGACCCAGTACTTC. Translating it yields CSANGGLETQYF.

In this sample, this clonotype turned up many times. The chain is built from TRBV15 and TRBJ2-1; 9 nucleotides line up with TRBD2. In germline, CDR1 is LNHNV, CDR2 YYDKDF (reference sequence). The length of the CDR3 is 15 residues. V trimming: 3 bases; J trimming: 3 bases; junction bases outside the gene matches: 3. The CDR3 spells CATSRSSGSYNEQFF. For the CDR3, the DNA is TGTGCCACCAGCAGGAGTAGCGGGAGCTACAATGAGCAGTTCTTC.

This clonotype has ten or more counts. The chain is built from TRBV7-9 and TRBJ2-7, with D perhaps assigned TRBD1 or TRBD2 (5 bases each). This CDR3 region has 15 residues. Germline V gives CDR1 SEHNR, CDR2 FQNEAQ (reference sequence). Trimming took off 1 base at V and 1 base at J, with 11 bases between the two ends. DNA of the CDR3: TGTGCCAGCAGCTTAGTTACGGGGCGATCCTACGAGCAGTACTTC. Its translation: CASSLVTGRSYEQYF. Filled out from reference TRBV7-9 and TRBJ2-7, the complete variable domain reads DTGVSQNPRHKITKRGQNVTFRCDPISEHNRLYWYRQTLGQGPEFLTYFQNEAQLEKSRLLSDRFSAERPKGSFSTLEIQRTEQGDSAMYLCASSLVTGRSYEQYFGPGTRLTVT.

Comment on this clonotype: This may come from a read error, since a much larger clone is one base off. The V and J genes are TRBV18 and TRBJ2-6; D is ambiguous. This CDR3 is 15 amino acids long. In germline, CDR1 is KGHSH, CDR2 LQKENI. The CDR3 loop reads CVSSPSSSGANVLTF. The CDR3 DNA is TGTGTCAGCTCACCATCGAGCTCTGGGGCCAACGTCCTGACTTTC.

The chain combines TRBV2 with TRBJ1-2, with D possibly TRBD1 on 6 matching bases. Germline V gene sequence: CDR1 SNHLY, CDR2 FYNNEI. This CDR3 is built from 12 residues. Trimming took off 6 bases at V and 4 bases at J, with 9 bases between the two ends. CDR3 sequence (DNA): TGTGCCAGCAGAGCAGGGGTCTATGGCTACACCTTC. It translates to CASRAGVYGYTF.

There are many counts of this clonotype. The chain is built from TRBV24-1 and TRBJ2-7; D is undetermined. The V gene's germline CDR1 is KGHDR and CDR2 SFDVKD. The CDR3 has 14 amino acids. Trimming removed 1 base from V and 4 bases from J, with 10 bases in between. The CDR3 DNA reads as TGTGCCACCAGTGATTTATGGACGCAATACGAGCAGTACTTC. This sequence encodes CATSDLWTQYEQYF.

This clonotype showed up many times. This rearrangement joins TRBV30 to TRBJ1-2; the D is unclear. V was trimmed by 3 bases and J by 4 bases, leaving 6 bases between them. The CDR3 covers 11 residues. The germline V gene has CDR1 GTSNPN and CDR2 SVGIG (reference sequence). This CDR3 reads CAWSQLYGYTF. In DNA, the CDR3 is TGTGCCTGGAGCCAGCTCTATGGCTACACCTTC.

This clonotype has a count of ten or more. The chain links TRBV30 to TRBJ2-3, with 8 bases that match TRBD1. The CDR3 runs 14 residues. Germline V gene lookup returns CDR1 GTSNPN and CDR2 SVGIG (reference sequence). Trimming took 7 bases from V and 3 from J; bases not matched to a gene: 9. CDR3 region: CAYGQGVMTDTQYF. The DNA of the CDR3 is TGTGCCTACGGACAGGGTGTGATGACAGATACGCAGTATTTT.

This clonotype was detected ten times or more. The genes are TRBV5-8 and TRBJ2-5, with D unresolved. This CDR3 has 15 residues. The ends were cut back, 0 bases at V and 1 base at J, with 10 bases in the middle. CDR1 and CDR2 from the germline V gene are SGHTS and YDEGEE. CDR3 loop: CASSLGWPAQETQYF. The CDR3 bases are TGTGCCAGCAGCTTGGGGTGGCCGGCCCAAGAGACCCAGTACTTC.

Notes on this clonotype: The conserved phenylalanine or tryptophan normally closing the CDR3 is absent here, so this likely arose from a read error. CDR3 DNA sequence: TGTGCCAACAACCTATCAGGACTAAACTACGAGCAGTACCTC. Its translation is CANNLSGLNYEQYL. The chain uses TRBV12-3 or TRBV12-4 and TRBJ2-7; D possibly corresponds to TRBD2 (6 bases). V lost 10 bases to trimming and J lost 3 bases, with 19 bases between them. There are 14 residues in the CDR3.

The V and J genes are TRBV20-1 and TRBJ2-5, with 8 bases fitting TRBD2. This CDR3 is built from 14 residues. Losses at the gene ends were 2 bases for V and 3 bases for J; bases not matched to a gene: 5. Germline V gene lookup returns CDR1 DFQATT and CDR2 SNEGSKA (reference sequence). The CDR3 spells CSARWTAGEETQYF. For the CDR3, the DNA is TGCAGTGCTAGATGGACAGCGGGAGAAGAGACCCAGTACTTC.

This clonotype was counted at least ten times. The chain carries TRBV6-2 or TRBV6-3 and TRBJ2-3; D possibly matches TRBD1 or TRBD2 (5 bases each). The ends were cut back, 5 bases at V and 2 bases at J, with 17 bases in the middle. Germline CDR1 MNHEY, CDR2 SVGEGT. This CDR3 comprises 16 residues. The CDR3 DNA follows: TGTGCCAGCAGTCAAGACGGGACGGGGCTCACAGATACGCAGTATTTT. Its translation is CASSQDGTGLTDTQYF.

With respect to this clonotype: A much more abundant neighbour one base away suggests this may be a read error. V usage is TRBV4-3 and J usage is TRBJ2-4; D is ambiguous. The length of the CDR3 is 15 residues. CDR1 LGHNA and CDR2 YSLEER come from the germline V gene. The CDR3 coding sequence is TGCGCCAGCAGCCAAGTCTACGACGCCAAAAACACTCAGTACTTC. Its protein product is CASSQVYDAKNTQYF.

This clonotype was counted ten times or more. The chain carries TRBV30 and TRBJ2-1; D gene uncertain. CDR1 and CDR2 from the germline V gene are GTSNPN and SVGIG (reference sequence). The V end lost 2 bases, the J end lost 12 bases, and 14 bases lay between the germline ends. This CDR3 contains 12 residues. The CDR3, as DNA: TGTGCCTGGAGTACGACTTCTGAGTTGCAGTTCTTC. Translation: CAWSTTSELQFF.

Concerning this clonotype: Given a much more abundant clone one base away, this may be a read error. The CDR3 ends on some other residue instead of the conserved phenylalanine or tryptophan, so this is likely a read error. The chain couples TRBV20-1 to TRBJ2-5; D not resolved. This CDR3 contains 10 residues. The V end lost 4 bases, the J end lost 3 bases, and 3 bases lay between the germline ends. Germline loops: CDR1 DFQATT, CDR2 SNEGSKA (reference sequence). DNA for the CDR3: TGCAGTGCTATGGAAGAGACCCAGTACTCC. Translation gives CSAMEETQYS.

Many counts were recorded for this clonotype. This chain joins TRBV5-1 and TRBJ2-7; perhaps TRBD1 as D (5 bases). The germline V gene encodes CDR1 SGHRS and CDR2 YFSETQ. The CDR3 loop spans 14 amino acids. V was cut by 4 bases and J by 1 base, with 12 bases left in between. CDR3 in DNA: TGCGCCAGCAGCGGTCAGGGAAGATCCTACGAGCAGTACTTC. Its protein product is CASSGQGRSYEQYF.